This paragraph reports one T cell receptor beta chain. The antigen remains undetermined. Germline lookup yields CDR1 LNHDA and CDR2 SQIVND (reference sequence). The CDR3 has 13 residues. V was trimmed by 6 bases and J by 8 bases, leaving 16 bases between them. The data were obtained in a study of cytomegalovirus exposure and HLA in healthy donors. The PCR made use of 60 Vbeta and 13 Jbeta primers. TCRdb's table, derived via immunoSEQ multiplex PCR, lists solely in-frame clones and lacks some. The repertoire holds tens of thousands of clones, with around three quarters as singletons. Points from the study as a whole: Immune exposure information comprised only CMV serostatus.

The clonotype was recovered from a man aged 30-40 years in good health and CMV-seronegative. Sequencing input: PBMCs. V usage is TRBV19 and J usage is TRBJ1-2, with D hard to call. CDR3 sequence (DNA): TGTGCCAGTAGGGCGGCTGTCTGGCGGGGCTACACCTTC. Residues: CASRAAVWRGYTF.